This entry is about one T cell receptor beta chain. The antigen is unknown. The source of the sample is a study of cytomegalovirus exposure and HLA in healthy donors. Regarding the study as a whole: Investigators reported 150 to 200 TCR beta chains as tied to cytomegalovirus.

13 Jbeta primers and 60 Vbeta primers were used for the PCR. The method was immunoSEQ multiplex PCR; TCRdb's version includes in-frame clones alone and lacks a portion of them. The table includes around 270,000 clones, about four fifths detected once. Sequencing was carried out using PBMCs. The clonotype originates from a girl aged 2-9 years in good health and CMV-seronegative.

The CDR3 loop reads CASSPLVTNEKLFF. CDR3 DNA: TGTGCCAGCTCACCCCTCGTAACTAATGAAAAACTGTTTTTT. V and J are TRBV18 and TRBJ1-4; no reliable D call. Trimming removed 3 bases at V and 1 base at J, with 6 bases between. This CDR3 has 14 residues. Per the germline V gene, CDR1 is KGHSH and CDR2 is LQKENI.